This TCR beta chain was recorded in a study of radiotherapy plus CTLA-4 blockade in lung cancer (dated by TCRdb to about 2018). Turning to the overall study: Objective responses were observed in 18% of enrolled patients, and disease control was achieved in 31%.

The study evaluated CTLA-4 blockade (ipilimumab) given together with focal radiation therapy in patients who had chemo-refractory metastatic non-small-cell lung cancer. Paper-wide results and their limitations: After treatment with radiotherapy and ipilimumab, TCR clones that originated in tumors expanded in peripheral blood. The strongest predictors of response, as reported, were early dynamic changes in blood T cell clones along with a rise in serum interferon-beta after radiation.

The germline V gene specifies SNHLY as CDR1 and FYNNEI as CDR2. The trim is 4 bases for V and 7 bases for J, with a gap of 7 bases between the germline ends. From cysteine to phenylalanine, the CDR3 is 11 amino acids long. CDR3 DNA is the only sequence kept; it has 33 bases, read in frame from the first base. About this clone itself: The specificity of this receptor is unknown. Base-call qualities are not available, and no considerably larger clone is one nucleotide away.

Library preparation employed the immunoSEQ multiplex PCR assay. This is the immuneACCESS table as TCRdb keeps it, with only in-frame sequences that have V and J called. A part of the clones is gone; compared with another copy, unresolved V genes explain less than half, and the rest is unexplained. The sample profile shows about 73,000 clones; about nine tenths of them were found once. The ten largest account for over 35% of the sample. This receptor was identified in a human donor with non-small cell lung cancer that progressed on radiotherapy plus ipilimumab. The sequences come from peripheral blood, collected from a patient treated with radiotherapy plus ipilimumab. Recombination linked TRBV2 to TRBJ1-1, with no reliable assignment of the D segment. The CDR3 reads CASSAGYEAFF. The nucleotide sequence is TGTGCCAGCAGTGCGGGCTATGAAGCTTTCTTT.